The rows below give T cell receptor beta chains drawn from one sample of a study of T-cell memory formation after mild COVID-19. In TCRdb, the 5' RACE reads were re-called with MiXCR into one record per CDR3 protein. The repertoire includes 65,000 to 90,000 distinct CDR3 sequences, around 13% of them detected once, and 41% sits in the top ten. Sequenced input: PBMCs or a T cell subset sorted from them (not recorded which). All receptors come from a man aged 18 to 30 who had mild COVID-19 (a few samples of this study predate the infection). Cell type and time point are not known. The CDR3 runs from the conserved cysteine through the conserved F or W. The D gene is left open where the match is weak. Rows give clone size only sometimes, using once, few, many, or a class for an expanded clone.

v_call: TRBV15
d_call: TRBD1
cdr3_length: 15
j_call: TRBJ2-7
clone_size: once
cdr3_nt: TGTGCCACCAGCAGGGAAGGACAGGCTAACTACGAGCAGTACTTC
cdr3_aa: CATSREGQANYEQYF

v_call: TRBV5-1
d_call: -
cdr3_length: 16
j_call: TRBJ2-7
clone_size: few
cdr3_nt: TGCGCCAGCAGCCCTCTCGGGCCTCACGGGACCTACGAGCAGTACTTC
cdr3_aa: CASSPLGPHGTYEQYF

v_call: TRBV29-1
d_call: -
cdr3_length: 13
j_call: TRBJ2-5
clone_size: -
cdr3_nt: TGCAGCGTTGAAAGAGGGGGCCAAGAGACCCAGTACTTC
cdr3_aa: CSVERGGQETQYF

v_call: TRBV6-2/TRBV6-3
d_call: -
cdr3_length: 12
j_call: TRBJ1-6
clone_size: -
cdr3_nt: TGTGCCAGCGGGACGGAGAATTCACCCCTCCACTTT
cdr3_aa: CASGTENSPLHF

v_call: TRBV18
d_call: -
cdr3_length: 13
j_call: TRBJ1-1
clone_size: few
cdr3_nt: TGTGCCAGCTCCTGGGACGCATCCACTGAAGCTTTCTTT
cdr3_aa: CASSWDASTEAFF

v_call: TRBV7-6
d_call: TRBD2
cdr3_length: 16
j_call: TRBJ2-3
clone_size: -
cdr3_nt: TGTGCCAGCAGTCCTTTGGCTAGCGGGGGGTTAGATACGCAGTATTTT
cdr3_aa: CASSPLASGGLDTQYF

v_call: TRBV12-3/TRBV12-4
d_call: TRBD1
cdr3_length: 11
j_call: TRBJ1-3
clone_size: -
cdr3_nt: TGTGCCACTAACAGGGGGCACACCATATATTTT
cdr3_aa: CATNRGHTIYF

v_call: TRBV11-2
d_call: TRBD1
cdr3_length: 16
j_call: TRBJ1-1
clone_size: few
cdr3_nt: TGTGCCAGCAGCTTAGAGACAGGGGGTGGGAACACTGAAGCTTTCTTT
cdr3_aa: CASSLETGGGNTEAFF

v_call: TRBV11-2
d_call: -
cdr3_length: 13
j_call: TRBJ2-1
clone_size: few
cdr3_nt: TGTGCCAGCAGCTTAGTACGGTACGATGAGCAGTTCTTC
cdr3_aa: CASSLVRYDEQFF

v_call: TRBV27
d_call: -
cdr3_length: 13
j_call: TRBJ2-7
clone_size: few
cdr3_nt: TGTGCCAGCAGTTTCTCTTTTGGGGCCGAGCAGTACTTC
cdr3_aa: CASSFSFGAEQYF

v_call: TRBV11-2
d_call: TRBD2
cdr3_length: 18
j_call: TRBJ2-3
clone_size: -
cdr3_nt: TGTGCCAGCAGCACTAGCCCTGGGACGGGGGGTAGCACAGATACGCAGTATTTT
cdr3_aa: CASSTSPGTGGSTDTQYF

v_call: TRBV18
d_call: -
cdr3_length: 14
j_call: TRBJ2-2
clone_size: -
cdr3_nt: TGTGCCAGCTCACCCCCACGGAACACCGGGGAGCTGTTTTTT
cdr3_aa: CASSPPRNTGELFF

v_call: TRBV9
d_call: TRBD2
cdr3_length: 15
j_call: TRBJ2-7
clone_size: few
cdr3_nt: TGTGCCAGCAGCGTAGATCCTAGCGGGAGATACGAGCAGTACTTC
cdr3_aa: CASSVDPSGRYEQYF

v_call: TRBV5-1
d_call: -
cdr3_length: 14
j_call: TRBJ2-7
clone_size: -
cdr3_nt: TGCGCCAGCAGCTTGGCAGGAGGGGGCGACGAGCAGTACTTC
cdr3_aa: CASSLAGGGDEQYF

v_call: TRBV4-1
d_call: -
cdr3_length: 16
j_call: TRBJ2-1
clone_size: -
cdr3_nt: TGCGCCAGCAGCCATCCAGGACCCGTGCGCGGCAATGAGCAGTTCTTC
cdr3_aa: CASSHPGPVRGNEQFF

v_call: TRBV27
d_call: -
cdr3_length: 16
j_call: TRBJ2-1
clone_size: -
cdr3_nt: TGTGCCAGCAGTTCCCATGGGGGTAGCTCCTACAATGAGCAGTTCTTC
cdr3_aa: CASSSHGGSSYNEQFF

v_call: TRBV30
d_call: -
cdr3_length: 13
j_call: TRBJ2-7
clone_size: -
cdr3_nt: TGTGCCTGGAGTGTGGCCGCATCGTACGAGCAGTACTTC
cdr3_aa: CAWSVAASYEQYF

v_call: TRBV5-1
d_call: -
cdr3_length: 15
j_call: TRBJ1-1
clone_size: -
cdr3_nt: TGCGCCAGCAGCCCCCTTGTGGAGCAGCACACTGAAGCTTTCTTT
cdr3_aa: CASSPLVEQHTEAFF

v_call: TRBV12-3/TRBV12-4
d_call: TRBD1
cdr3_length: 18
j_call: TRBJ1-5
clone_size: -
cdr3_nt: TGTGCCAGCAGTTACCGGGACAGGGTGTCGGACAGCAATCAGCCCCAGCATTTT
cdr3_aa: CASSYRDRVSDSNQPQHF

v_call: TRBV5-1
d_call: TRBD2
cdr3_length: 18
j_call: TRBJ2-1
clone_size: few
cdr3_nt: TGCGCCAGCAGCCCACGAGGTAGCGGGGGGGCCTCATTCGGTGAGCAGTTCTTC
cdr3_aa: CASSPRGSGGASFGEQFF

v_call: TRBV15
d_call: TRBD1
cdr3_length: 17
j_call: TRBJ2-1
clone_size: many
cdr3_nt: TGTGCCACCAGCAGAGTCCCCCCCGGGACAGGTGACGATGAGCAGTTCTTC
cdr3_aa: CATSRVPPGTGDDEQFF

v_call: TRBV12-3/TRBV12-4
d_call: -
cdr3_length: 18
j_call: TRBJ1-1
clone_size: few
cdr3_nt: TGTGCCAGCAGTTTAGCTTGGGGGTCGGGACACATGAACACTGAAGCTTTCTTT
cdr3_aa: CASSLAWGSGHMNTEAFF